This T cell receptor (beta chain) was captured in a study of chemoradiotherapy in HPV16-positive cancers. For the study at large: A couple of HPV16-positive patients' cells yielded candidate HPV-specific clones and common motifs. Notes on the study in general: During treatment, candidate HPV-specific clones and E7-related motifs expanded in tumor.

The table came from immunoSEQ multiplex PCR; TCRdb's copy has only in-frame clones and leaves some out. This sample has 6,500 to 10,000 clones, with around 82% found just once. CDR3 length: 15 amino acids. Germline values: CDR1 SEHNR, CDR2 FQNEAQ (reference sequence). Trimming removed 5 bases from V and 3 bases from J; junction bases left unmatched: 9. Worth noting for this clone: Its antigen is unknown.

The clonotype was recovered from a human donor with HPV-associated anogenital cancer. This sample was taken from a patient who underwent chemoradiotherapy. The V gene is TRBV7-9, the J gene TRBJ2-7; 8 bases match TRBD2. DNA for the CDR3: TGTGCCAGCAGCCCCGGGGGGGGGAACTACTACGAGCAGTACTTC. This codes for CASSPGGGNYYEQYF. The complete variable domain, with remaining parts taken from reference TRBV7-9 and TRBJ2-7, reads DTGVSQNPRHKITKRGQNVTFRCDPISEHNRLYWYRQTLGQGPEFLTYFQNEAQLEKSRLLSDRFSAERPKGSFSTLEIQRTEQGDSAMYLCASSPGGGNYYEQYFGPGTRLTVT.